The 21 T cell receptor beta chains below were found in one sample sequenced in a study of post-analysis software for immune sequencing data. The study, taken as a whole, reports: Elevated frequency relative to controls characterized 4 or 5 TRBV segments in patients, TRBV5-6, TRBV5-1 and TRBV20-1 among them.

No antigens are known for them. Prepared TCR beta cDNA libraries contained unique molecular identifiers. From the PCR reads, TCRdb called clonotypes with MiXCR, one entry per CDR3 protein. The data contain approximately 770,000 distinct CDR3 sequences, just over 45% of them singletons. The specimen was blood. The receptor set was obtained from a girl aged 10 to 17 with multiple sclerosis.

The chain is built from TRBV15 and TRBJ2-1; 10 bases map to TRBD2. The CDR3 spans 19 residues. Germline values: CDR1 LNHNV, CDR2 YYDKDF (reference sequence). V trimming: 1 base; J trimming: 1 base; junction bases outside the gene matches: 10. CDR3 residues: CATSRVVPLAGQSYNEQFF. CDR3 in DNA: TGTGCCACCAGCAGAGTAGTCCCACTAGCGGGACAATCCTACAATGAGCAGTTCTTC.

The V call is TRBV19, the J call TRBJ1-1; a weak D match, TRBD1 (5 bases). Trimming removed 6 bases at V and 0 bases at J, with 11 bases between. Germline lookup yields CDR1 LNHDA and CDR2 SQIVND (reference sequence). CDR3 length: 14 residues. CDR3 in amino acids: CASRLGPVNTEAFF. As DNA, the CDR3 is TGTGCCAGTAGACTGGGGCCGGTGAACACTGAAGCTTTCTTT.

The genes are TRBV7-2 and TRBJ2-3; D remains unclear. CDR1 and CDR2 (germline): SGHTA, FQGNSA. The CDR3 has 14 residues. Trimming left V 3 bases short and J 5 bases short, with 12 bases between. CDR3 coding DNA: TGTGCCAGCAGCTTTTCGTTGACTGTAGATACGCAGTATTTT. Translated: CASSFSLTVDTQYF.

This clonotype was recorded a few times. The chain combines TRBV10-3 with TRBJ2-1; D remains unclear. This CDR3 is 14 amino acids long. Per germline, CDR1 ENHRY and CDR2 SYGVKD. Between the trimmed V and J ends, which lost 0 bases and 6 bases, there was a span of 9 bases. CDR3 in DNA: TGTGCCATCAGTGAGTCGACTGCCCCCAATGAGCAGTTCTTC. It translates to CAISESTAPNEQFF.

This chain uses TRBV6-1 with TRBJ2-4; tentative D call: TRBD1 (6 bases). The CDR3 spans 14 residues. Germline-derived CDR1 and CDR2 are MNHNS and SASEGT. Trimming removed 1 base at V and 8 bases at J, with 12 bases between. The CDR3 sequence: CASSEEQGAHIQYF. The CDR3, as DNA: TGTGCCAGCAGTGAAGAACAGGGAGCACACATTCAGTACTTC.

This clonotype was counted only a few times. The chain employs TRBV2 and TRBJ2-3, with TRBD2 matching over 8 bases. Germline CDR1 SNHLY, CDR2 FYNNEI. Losses at the gene ends were 6 bases for V and 4 bases for J; bases not matched to a gene: 12. The CDR3 has 16 residues. DNA of the CDR3: TGTGCCAGCAGGGATGGTAGCGGGAAAGTTGCAGATACGCAGTATTTT. Translation: CASRDGSGKVADTQYF. The full variable domain, in which reference TRBV2 and TRBJ2-3 provide the parts outside the CDR3, is EPEVTQTPSHQVTQMGQEVILRCVPISNHLYFYWYRQILGQKVEFLVSFYNNEISEKSEIFDDQFSVERPDGSNFTLKIRSTKLEDSAMYFCASRDGSGKVADTQYFGPGTRLTVL.

With respect to this clonotype: The junction departs from germline at one end; a sequencing error may be responsible. V gene TRBV5-6 combines with J gene TRBJ1-2, with D unclear. Germline V gene sequence: CDR1 SGHDT, CDR2 YYEEEE. The CDR3 is made up of 13 amino acids. The CDR3 DNA is TGTGCCAGCAGCTTCGGACGGTTGAAGGGCTACACCTTT. Translation gives CASSFGRLKGYTF.

The gene calls are TRBV7-9 and TRBJ2-7, with 9 bases fitting TRBD2. J lost 6 bases, V lost 5 bases, and 11 bases had no gene match. Germline V gives CDR1 SEHNR, CDR2 FQNEAQ (reference sequence). This CDR3 comprises 15 residues. The CDR3 here is CASSPAGTSPLEQYF. Written as DNA, the CDR3 is TGTGCCAGCAGCCCCGCCGGGACTAGCCCTCTCGAGCAGTACTTC.

This clonotype was observed a handful of times. The V gene is TRBV29-1, the J gene TRBJ1-2, with 8 bases identical to TRBD1. This CDR3 has 15 residues. Germline trimming cut 0 bases from V and 12 bases from J; bases unmatched to any gene: 15. The germline V gene encodes CDR1 SQVTM and CDR2 ANQGSEA. The CDR3 region has the DNA TGCAGCGTTGAAGAATTTCAGGGGGCCACGTATGGGCACACCTTC. Translated, it gives CSVEEFQGATYGHTF.

The chain carries TRBV24-1 and TRBJ2-5, with TRBD2 matching 12 bases. V lost 3 bases, J lost 4 bases, and 8 bases stayed unmatched. The CDR3 runs to 17 residues. The germline gives CDR1 KGHDR, CDR2 SFDVKD. The CDR3 DNA follows: TGTGCCACCAGTGATCGCTTGCAACTAGCGGGAGGAGAGACCCAGTACTTC. Protein: CATSDRLQLAGGETQYF.

The V and J genes are TRBV7-3 and TRBJ2-2; the D call may be TRBD1 or TRBD2 (5 bases each). Deletions cut 4 bases from V and 0 bases from J, with 9 bases between. Looked up from germline, CDR1 is SGHTA and CDR2 is FQGTGA. The CDR3 extends over 15 amino acids. The CDR3 loop reads CASSSGPPNTGELFF. CDR3 nucleotide sequence: TGTGCCAGCAGCTCGGGACCGCCGAACACCGGGGAGCTGTTTTTT.

This rearrangement joins TRBV24-1 to TRBJ1-5, with D uncertain. This CDR3 contains 15 residues. The V end was cut by 4 bases, the J end by 6 bases, with 15 bases between. Germline CDR1 KGHDR, CDR2 SFDVKD. CDR3 sequence reads: CATSDGIGMAQPQHF. The CDR3 coding sequence is TGTGCCACCAGTGACGGGATCGGGATGGCTCAGCCCCAGCATTTT.

This clonotype occurred a few times. This chain joins TRBV20-1 and TRBJ2-4; the D gene is possibly TRBD2 (6 bases). The DNA matches TRBJ2-7 better at its end, which makes the J call doubtful. Looked up from germline, CDR1 is DFQATT and CDR2 is SNEGSKA (reference sequence). This CDR3 region has 15 residues. This CDR3 reads CSASRSGEVAYEQYF. The CDR3 DNA reads as TGCAGTGCTAGTCGGTCGGGGGAGGTAGCATACGAGCAGTACTTC.

The V call is TRBV7-9, the J call TRBJ2-7; 7 positions match TRBD2. There are 14 residues in the CDR3. Germline values: CDR1 SEHNR, CDR2 FQNEAQ (reference sequence). The V segment lost 5 bases and the J segment 6 bases; nucleotides outside the gene matches: 10. The CDR3 sequence: CASSARVAGSEQYF. The CDR3 DNA is TGTGCCAGCAGCGCTAGGGTAGCGGGCAGCGAGCAGTACTTC. Full variable domain (remainder filled in from reference TRBV7-9 and TRBJ2-7): DTGVSQNPRHKITKRGQNVTFRCDPISEHNRLYWYRQTLGQGPEFLTYFQNEAQLEKSRLLSDRFSAERPKGSFSTLEIQRTEQGDSAMYLCASSARVAGSEQYFGPGTRLTVT.

The chain links TRBV7-2 to TRBJ2-7, with 12 bases fitting TRBD2. CDR3 length: 17 amino acids. With V trimmed by 5 bases and J by 0 bases, 8 bases remained unmatched. In germline, CDR1 is SGHTA, CDR2 FQGNSA. This CDR3 is CASSKRETSGSSYEQYF. The CDR3 region has the DNA TGTGCCAGCAGCAAACGGGAGACTAGCGGGAGCTCCTACGAGCAGTACTTC.

V usage is TRBV7-9 and J usage is TRBJ1-2; 8 bases agree with TRBD1. Germline assignment: CDR1 SEHNR and CDR2 FQNEAQ (reference sequence). Losses at the gene ends were 4 bases for V and 6 bases for J; bases not matched to a gene: 7. The length of the CDR3 is 14 residues. CDR3 amino acids: CASSSPGTGNGYTF. CDR3 coding DNA: TGTGCCAGCAGCTCTCCCGGGACAGGCAATGGCTACACCTTC.

This sequence joins TRBV7-6 and TRBJ1-5, with 8 bases identical to TRBD1. This CDR3 contains 14 residues. Germline V CDR1 and CDR2: SGHVS, FNYEAQ. With V trimmed by 0 bases and J by 7 bases, 2 bases remained unmatched. The CDR3 sequence is CASSLAQGEQPQHF. In DNA, the CDR3 is TGTGCCAGCAGCTTAGCACAGGGGGAGCAGCCCCAGCATTTT.

As regards this clonotype: One end of the junction fails to match germline, which may point to a read error. The chain employs TRBV20-1 and TRBJ2-7; 9 bases fit TRBD2. Germline V gives CDR1 DFQATT, CDR2 SNEGSKA (reference sequence). The CDR3 has 13 amino acids. This chain's CDR3 is CSATGTSLYGQYF. CDR3 sequence (DNA): TGCAGTGCTACCGGGACTAGCCTCTACGGGCAGTACTTC.

The genes are TRBV28 and TRBJ1-5, with D uncertain. The germline V gene encodes CDR1 MDHEN and CDR2 SYDVKM. CDR3 length: 15 amino acids. V was clipped by 2 bases and J by 1 base, with 9 bases between them. The CDR3 protein is CASSLRVVSNQPQHF. The CDR3 coding sequence is TGTGCCAGCAGTTTAAGAGTTGTAAGCAATCAGCCCCAGCATTTT.

The chain uses TRBV9 and TRBJ2-7; D uncertain. Matching the DNA end better, TRBJ2-5 makes the J call doubtful. Germline CDR1 and CDR2: SGDLS and YYNGEE. The CDR3 runs 13 residues. CDR3 DNA: TGTGCCAGCAGCGGGAGAGCCGCAGAGACCCAGTACTTC. This translates into CASSGRAAETQYF.

The chain joins TRBV5-1 to TRBJ2-7; D perhaps matches TRBD1 (5 bases). CDR1 SGHRS and CDR2 YFSETQ come from the germline V gene. The V gene lost 0 bases and the J gene lost 3 bases, with 10 bases spanning the gap. CDR3 size: 14 residues. The CDR3 coding sequence is TGCGCCAGCAGCTTGGCCCAGGGCAGCTACGAGCAGTACGTC. Its translation is CASSLAQGSYEQYV.